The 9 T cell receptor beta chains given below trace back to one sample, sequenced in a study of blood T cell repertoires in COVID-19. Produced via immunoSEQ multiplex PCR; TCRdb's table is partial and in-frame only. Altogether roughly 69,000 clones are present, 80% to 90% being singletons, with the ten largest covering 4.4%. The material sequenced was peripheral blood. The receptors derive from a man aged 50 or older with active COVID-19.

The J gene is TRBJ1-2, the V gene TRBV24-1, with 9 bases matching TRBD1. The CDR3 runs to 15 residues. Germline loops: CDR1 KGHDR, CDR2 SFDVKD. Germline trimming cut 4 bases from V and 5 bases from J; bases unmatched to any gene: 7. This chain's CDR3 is CATSDRTGEGYGYTF. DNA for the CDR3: TGTGCCACCAGTGACCGGACAGGGGAAGGATATGGCTACACCTTC.

The CDR3 protein is CASSRRGLNGAYEQYF. The CDR3 bases are TGTGCCAGTAGTAGGCGGGGGCTCAATGGGGCTTACGAGCAGTACTTC. V is TRBV19 and J is TRBJ2-7, with a tentative D call TRBD2 (7 bases). The CDR3 is made up of 16 amino acids. Germline V lookup: CDR1 LNHDA, CDR2 SQIVND (reference sequence). Trimming took off 4 bases at V and 4 bases at J, with 20 bases between the two ends.

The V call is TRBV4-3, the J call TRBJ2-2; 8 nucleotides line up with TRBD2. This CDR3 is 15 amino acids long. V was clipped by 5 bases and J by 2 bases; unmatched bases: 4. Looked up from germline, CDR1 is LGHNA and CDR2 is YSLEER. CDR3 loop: CASSYIAGNTGELFF. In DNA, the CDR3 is TGCGCCAGCAGCTACATAGCGGGAAACACCGGGGAGCTGTTTTTT.

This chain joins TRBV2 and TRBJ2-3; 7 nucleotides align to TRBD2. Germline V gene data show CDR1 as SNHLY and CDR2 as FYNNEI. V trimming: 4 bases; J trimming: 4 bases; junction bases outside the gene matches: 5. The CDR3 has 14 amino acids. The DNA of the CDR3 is TGTGCCAGCAGTGTCCCGACTAGCTCAGATACGCAGTATTTT. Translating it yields CASSVPTSSDTQYF.

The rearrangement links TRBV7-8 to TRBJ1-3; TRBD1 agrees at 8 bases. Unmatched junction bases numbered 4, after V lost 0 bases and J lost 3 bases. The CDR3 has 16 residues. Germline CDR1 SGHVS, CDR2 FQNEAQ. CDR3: CASSLAGRGLGNTIYF. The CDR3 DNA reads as TGTGCCAGCAGCTTAGCGGGCAGGGGGCTTGGAAACACCATATATTTT.

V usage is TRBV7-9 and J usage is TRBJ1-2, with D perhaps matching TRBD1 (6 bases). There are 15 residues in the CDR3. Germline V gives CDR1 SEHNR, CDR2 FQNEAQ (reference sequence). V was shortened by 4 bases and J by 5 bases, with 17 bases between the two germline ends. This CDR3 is CASSSRQAQRYGYTF. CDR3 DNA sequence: TGTGCCAGCAGCTCAAGACAGGCCCAGCGGTATGGCTACACCTTC.

CDR3 DNA: TGTGCCAGCAGCCAAGATGTCACTAACTATGGCTACACCTTC. This encodes CASSQDVTNYGYTF. The chain links TRBV14 to TRBJ1-2; no clear D gene. The V end was cut by 0 bases, the J end by 0 bases, with 5 bases between. In germline, CDR1 is SGHDN, CDR2 FVKESK. The length of the CDR3 is 14 residues. Variable domain in full (rest from reference TRBV14 and TRBJ1-2): EAGVTQFPSHSVIEKGQTVTLRCDPISGHDNLYWYRRVMGKEIKFLLHFVKESKQDESGMPNNRFLAERTGGTYSTLKVQPAELEDSGVYFCASSQDVTNYGYTFGSGTRLTVV.

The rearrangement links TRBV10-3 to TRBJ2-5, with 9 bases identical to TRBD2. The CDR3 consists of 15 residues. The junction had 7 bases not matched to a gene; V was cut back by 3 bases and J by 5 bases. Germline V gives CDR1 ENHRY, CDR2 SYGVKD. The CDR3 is CAISEGLAGTETQYF. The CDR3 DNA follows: TGTGCCATCAGTGAAGGCCTAGCGGGAACGGAGACCCAGTACTTC.

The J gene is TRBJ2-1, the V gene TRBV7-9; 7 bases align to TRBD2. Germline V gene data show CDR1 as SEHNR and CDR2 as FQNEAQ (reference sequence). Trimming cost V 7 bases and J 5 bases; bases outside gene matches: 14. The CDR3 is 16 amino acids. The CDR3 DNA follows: TGTGCCAGCATGCTGCCCTGGCGGGAGTCCAACAATGAGCAGTTCTTC. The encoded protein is CASMLPWRESNNEQFF.